The TCR beta chain described here comes from a study of T cells after yellow fever vaccination. TCRdb re-called the 5' RACE reads with MiXCR, one entry per CDR3 protein. Altogether 350,000 to 450,000 distinct CDR3 sequences are present, around 6.4% being singletons, with the ten largest covering approximately 16%. The V gene's germline CDR1 is SGHRS and CDR2 YFSETQ. V shed 4 bases and J shed 3 bases, with 12 bases lying between them. This CDR3 is built from 14 residues. Study results and caveats: A large majority of primary-vaccination clones showed up again after the booster (under 98% CD4, 88% CD8).

With respect to this clonotype: The antigen remains unidentified.

This chain uses TRBV5-1 with TRBJ2-3, with D hard to call. The TCR originated in a young man who received the YFV17D yellow fever vaccine. Sequences were derived from PBMCs, sampled 5 days after the yellow fever booster vaccination. Here the CDR3 DNA reads TGCGCCAGCAGCCCCCGTCAGCGAACAGATACGCAGTATTTT. Encoded protein: CASSPRQRTDTQYF.